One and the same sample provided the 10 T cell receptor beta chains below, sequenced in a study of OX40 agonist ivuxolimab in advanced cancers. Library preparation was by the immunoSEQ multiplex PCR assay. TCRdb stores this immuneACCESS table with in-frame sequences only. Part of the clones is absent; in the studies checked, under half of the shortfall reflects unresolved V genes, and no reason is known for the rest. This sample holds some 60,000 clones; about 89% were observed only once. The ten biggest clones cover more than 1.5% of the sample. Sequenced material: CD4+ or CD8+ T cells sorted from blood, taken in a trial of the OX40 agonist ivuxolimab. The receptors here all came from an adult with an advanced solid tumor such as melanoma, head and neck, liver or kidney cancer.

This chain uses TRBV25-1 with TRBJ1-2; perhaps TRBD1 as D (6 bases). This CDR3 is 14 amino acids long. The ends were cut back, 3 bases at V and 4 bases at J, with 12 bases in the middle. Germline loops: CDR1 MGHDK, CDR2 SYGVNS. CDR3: CASSESGAVYGYTF. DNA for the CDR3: TGTGCCAGCAGTGAGTCAGGGGCCGTCTATGGCTACACCTTC.

Here the CDR3 reads CASSPGNSYNEQFF. The CDR3 DNA reads TGTGCCAGCAGCCCCGGGAACTCCTACAATGAGCAGTTCTTC. The V call is TRBV9, the J call TRBJ2-1, with a tentative D call TRBD2 (5 bases). This CDR3 has 14 residues. Germline V lookup: CDR1 SGDLS, CDR2 YYNGEE. Deletions cut 4 bases from V and 0 bases from J, with 8 bases between.

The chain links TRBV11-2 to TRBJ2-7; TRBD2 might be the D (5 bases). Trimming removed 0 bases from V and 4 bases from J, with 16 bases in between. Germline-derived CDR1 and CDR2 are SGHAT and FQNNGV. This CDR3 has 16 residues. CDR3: CASSLDPGFSPYEQYF. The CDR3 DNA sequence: TGTGCCAGCAGCTTAGACCCGGGGTTTAGTCCGTACGAGCAGTACTTC.

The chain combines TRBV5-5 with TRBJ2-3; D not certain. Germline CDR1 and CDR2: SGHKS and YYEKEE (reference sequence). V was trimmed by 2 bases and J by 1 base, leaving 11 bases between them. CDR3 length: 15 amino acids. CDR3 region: CASSLRATRTDTQYF. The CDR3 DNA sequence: TGTGCCAGCAGCTTAAGGGCCACTCGCACAGATACGCAGTATTTT. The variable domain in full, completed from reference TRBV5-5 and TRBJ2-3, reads DAGVTQSPTHLIKTRGQQVTLRCSPISGHKSVSWYQQVLGQGPQFIFQYYEKEERGRGNFPDRFSARQFPNYSSELNVNALLLGDSALYLCASSLRATRTDTQYFGPGTRLTVL.

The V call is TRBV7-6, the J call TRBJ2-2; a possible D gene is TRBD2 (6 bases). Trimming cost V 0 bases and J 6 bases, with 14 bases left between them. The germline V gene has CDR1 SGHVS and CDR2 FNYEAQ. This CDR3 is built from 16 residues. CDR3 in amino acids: CASSLALMGGAGELFF. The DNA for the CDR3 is TGTGCCAGCAGCTTAGCGCTAATGGGGGGAGCCGGGGAGCTGTTTTTT.

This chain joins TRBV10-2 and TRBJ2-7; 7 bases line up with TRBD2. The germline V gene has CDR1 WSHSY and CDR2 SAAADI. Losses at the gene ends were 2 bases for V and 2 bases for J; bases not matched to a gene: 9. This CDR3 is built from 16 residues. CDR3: CASSETRDYSAYEQYF. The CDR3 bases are TGCGCCAGCAGTGAGACCCGGGACTATTCTGCCTACGAGCAGTACTTC.

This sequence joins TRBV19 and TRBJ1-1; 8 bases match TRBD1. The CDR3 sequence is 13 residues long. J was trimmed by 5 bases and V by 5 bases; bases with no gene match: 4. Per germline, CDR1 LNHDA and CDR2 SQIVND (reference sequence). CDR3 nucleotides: TGTGCCAGTAGTCAACAGGGGGGAACTGAAGCTTTCTTT. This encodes CASSQQGGTEAFF. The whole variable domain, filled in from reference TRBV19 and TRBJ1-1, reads DGGITQSPKYLFRKEGQNVTLSCEQNLNHDAMYWYRQDPGQGLRLIYYSQIVNDFQKGDIAEGYSVSREKKESFPLTVTSAQKNPTAFYLCASSQQGGTEAFFGQGTRLTVV.

The CDR3 nucleotides read TGTGCCAGCAGGCACACAGATACGCAGTATTTT. Encoded protein: CASRHTDTQYF. The V call is TRBV11-2, the J call TRBJ2-3; no definite D call. The germline gives CDR1 SGHAT, CDR2 FQNNGV. This CDR3 comprises 11 residues. Trimming removed 6 bases from V and 2 bases from J, with 3 bases in between.

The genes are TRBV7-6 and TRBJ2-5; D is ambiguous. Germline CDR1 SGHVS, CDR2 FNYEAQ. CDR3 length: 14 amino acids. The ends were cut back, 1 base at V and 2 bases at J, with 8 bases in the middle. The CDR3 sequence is CASSLGADQETQYF. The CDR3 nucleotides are TGTGCCAGCAGCTTAGGGGCGGATCAAGAGACCCAGTACTTC.

The CDR3, as DNA: TGTGCCTGGGGACAGAACTACAATGAGCAGTTCTTC. Translating gives CAWGQNYNEQFF. The rearrangement uses TRBV30 and TRBJ2-1; D is possibly TRBD1 (6 bases). CDR1 is GTSNPN and CDR2 is SVGIG in the germline V gene (reference sequence). The CDR3 has 12 amino acids. V lost 5 bases and J lost 3, with 8 bases in between.